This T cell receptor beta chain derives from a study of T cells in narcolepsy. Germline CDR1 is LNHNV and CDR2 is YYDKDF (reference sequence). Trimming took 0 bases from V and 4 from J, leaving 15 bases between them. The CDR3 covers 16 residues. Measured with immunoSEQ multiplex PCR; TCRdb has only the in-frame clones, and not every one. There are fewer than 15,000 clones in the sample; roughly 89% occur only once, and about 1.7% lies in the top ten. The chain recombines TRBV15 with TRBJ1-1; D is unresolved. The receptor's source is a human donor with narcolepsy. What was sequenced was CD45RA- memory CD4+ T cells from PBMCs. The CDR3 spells CATSREQTQTITEAFF. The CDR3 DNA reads TGTGCCACCAGCAGAGAACAGACACAGACAATCACTGAAGCTTTCTTT.